This T cell receptor (beta chain) is from a study of blood T cell repertoires in COVID-19. The cohort comprised adults aged about 18 to 100 years residing in approximately 25 US areas. Exposed enrollees encountered a COVID-19 case at some point within 2 weeks before study entry. In the authors' methods: Scientists estimated how many nucleated cells there were by amplifying reference gene primers. The assay was immunoSEQ multiplex PCR, and TCRdb's table has in-frame clones only and misses some. From that table come the V and J calls and clone size; the DNA was used to work out D and trimming. The table lists approximately 250,000 clones, 91% of them singletons. A remark on this clone: This specimen includes other DNA sequences encoding the same CDR3.

The sequenced sample was PBMCs or T cells enriched from blood (not recorded which). The source is a middle-aged man who had been exposed to COVID-19.

The CDR3 region has the DNA TGCGCCAGCAGCTTGGGCGGAGACTACAATGAGCAGTTCTTC. This sequence encodes CASSLGGDYNEQFF. This rearrangement joins TRBV5-1 to TRBJ2-1, with unresolved D. Trimming took 0 bases from V and 3 from J, leaving 7 bases between them. The CDR3 consists of 14 residues. Per the germline V gene, CDR1 is SGHRS and CDR2 is YFSETQ.